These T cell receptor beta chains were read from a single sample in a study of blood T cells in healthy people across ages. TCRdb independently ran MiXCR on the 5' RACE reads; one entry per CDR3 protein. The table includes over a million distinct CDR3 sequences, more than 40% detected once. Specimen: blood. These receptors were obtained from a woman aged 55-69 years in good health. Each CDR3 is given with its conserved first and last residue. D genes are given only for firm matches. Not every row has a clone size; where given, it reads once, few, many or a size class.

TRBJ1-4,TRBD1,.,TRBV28,TGTGCCAGCAGTCCAACCCTCAGGGGGCTGGACGAAAAACTGTTTTTT,CASSPTLRGLDEKLFF
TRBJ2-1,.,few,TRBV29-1,TGCAGCGTTGATGGCGGAGTGGTCAATGAGCAGTTCTTC,CSVDGGVVNEQFF
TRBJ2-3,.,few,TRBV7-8,TGTGCCAGCAGCTCGAAATCCGGGACAATCAAACTCACAGATACGCAGTATTTT,CASSSKSGTIKLTDTQYF
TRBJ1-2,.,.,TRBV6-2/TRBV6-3,TGTGCCAGCAGTTACTCGACTTGGGGACTTTATGGCTACACCTTC,CASSYSTWGLYGYTF
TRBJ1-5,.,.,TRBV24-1,TGTGCCACCAGTGAGTCACTGAGCAAAGGGAATTGGCAGCCCCAGCATTTT,CATSESLSKGNWQPQHF
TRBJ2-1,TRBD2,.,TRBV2,TGTGCCAGCATTTTTACTAGCGCTGGGTACAATGAGCAGTTCTTC,CASIFTSAGYNEQFF
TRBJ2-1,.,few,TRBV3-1,TGTGCCAGCAGCCAAGGGAGGGGGATGAATGAGCAGTTCTTC,CASSQGRGMNEQFF
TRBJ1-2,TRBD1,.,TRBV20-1,TGCAGTGCTAATCCAGACAGGGGGCCATACTATGGCTACACCTTC,CSANPDRGPYYGYTF
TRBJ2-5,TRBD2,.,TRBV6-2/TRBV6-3,TGTGCCACCCGGACTAGCGGGACCAAAAATGAGCAGTACTTC,CATRTSGTKNEQYF
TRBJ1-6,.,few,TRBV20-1,TGCAGTGTTGCTGAGGTTTTGAATTCACCCCTCCACTTT,CSVAEVLNSPLHF
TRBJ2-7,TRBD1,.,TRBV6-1,TGTGCCAGCAGCCGTCTACAGGGGGATTATCTGGTTCGCGAGCAGTACTTC,CASSRLQGDYLVREQYF
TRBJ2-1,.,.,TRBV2,TGTGCCAGCAGTGGACTCGGAGCTGCCTACAATGAGCAGTTCTTC,CASSGLGAAYNEQFF
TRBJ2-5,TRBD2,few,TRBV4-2,TGTGCCAGCAGCAAAAGCGGGAGGGAGCAAGAGACCCAGTACTTC,CASSKSGREQETQYF
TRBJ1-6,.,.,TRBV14,TGTGCCAGCAGCCGAGACTTGGGGCCCGAATCACCCCTCCACTTT,CASSRDLGPESPLHF
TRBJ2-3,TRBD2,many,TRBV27,TGTGCCAGCAGCCCAAGGACTAGCGGCACAGATACGCAGTATTTT,CASSPRTSGTDTQYF
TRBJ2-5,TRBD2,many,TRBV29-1,TGCAGCGTTGAAGGCCCTTTAGCGGGAGCCTCTAATGAGCAGTACTTC,CSVEGPLAGASNEQYF
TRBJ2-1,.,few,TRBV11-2,TGTGCCAGCACGACTAGTCGTTCCTACAATGAGCAGTTCTTC,CASTTSRSYNEQFF
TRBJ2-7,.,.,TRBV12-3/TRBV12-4,TGTGCCAGCAGCTCCGGGACGGGGCAATACGAGCAGTACTTC,CASSSGTGQYEQYF
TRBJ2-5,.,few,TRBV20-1,TGCAGTGCTAGGCTCGGCCCTCCAACACTGGGGCAGTACTTC,CSARLGPPTLGQYF
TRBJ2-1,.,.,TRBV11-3,TGTGCCAGCAGCCCGCCCGCTCGGAATGAGCAGTTCTTC,CASSPPARNEQFF
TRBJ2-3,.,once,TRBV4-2,TGTGCCAGCAGCCCGTTGGGCGTTAACACAGATACGCAGTATTTT,CASSPLGVNTDTQYF